These 32 T cell receptor beta chains came from one sample sequenced in a study of blood T cell repertoires in COVID-19 (dated by TCRdb to 2018 to 2021). The library was produced with the immunoSEQ multiplex PCR assay. The table comes from immuneACCESS by way of TCRdb, which keeps in-frame sequences with V and J called. Part of the clones is missing from these tables; in studies checked, under half for an unresolved V gene and the rest for unknown reasons. Counted in this sample were around 150,000 clones; about 90% of them appeared once. About 4.8% of the sample rests with the top ten. Material for sequencing was peripheral blood. The origin of the receptors is a man aged 30 to 45 with COVID-19, enrolled during active disease.

The chain links TRBV10-3 to TRBJ2-3; no reliable D call. This CDR3 region has 14 residues. Germline V gene data show CDR1 as ENHRY and CDR2 as SYGVKD. Trimming removed 7 bases from V and 1 base from J, with 12 bases in between. CDR3 nucleotide sequence: TGTGCCATCAAGAGCGCGGCTCGCACAGATACGCAGTATTTT. Translated: CAIKSAARTDTQYF.

This chain connects TRBV29-1 to TRBJ2-3, with D tentatively TRBD1 (6 bases). CDR1 and CDR2 (germline): SQVTM, ANQGSEA. Deletions cut 5 bases from V and 6 bases from J, with 18 bases between. This CDR3 comprises 14 residues. In nucleotides, the CDR3 is TGCAGCGTTCGACCTCAGGGGAAGGGGGATACGCAGTATTTT. This sequence encodes CSVRPQGKGDTQYF.

The J gene is TRBJ2-6, the V gene TRBV5-8, with a tentative D call TRBD1 (5 bases). There are 15 residues in the CDR3. The germline V gene encodes CDR1 SGHTS and CDR2 YDEGEE. Deletions cut 2 bases from V and 4 bases from J, with 10 bases between. The CDR3 is CASSLTGSGANVLTF. In DNA form, the CDR3 reads TGTGCCAGCAGCTTAACAGGATCAGGGGCCAACGTCCTGACTTTC.

The chain carries TRBV11-1 and TRBJ2-1; D possibly corresponds to TRBD2 (6 bases). CDR1 and CDR2 from the germline V gene are SGHAT and FQDESV (reference sequence). The V gene lost 6 bases and the J gene lost 3 bases, with 9 bases spanning the gap. There are 13 residues in the CDR3. The CDR3 region is CASRPSVYNEQFF. DNA of the CDR3: TGTGCCAGCAGGCCTAGCGTCTACAATGAGCAGTTCTTC. The variable domain in full, completed from reference TRBV11-1 and TRBJ2-1, reads EAEVAQSPRYKITEKSQAVAFWCDPISGHATLYWYRQILGQGPELLVQFQDESVVDDSQLPKDRFSAERLKGVDSTLKIQPAELGDSAMYLCASRPSVYNEQFFGPGTRLTVL.

The sample holds a few counts of this clone. The chain recombines TRBV7-7 with TRBJ2-7; D possibly corresponds to TRBD1 (5 bases). The CDR3 has 16 residues. Germline assignment: CDR1 SSHAT and CDR2 FNYEAQ (reference sequence). The V and J ends lost 1 base and 3 bases respectively, with 16 bases between them. The CDR3 DNA follows: TGTGCCAGCAGCTTAGACGGGCCAGGGTCAGTCTACGAGCAGTACTTC. Its protein product is CASSLDGPGSVYEQYF.

The CDR3 spells CASSLSTGGVGYGYTF. In DNA, the CDR3 is TGTGCCAGCAGCTTATCCACAGGGGGCGTTGGTTATGGCTACACCTTC. The gene calls are TRBV11-1 and TRBJ1-2; 9 bases fit TRBD1. Losses at the gene ends were 2 bases for V and 5 bases for J; bases not matched to a gene: 9. CDR3 size: 16 residues. Germline assignment: CDR1 SGHAT and CDR2 FQDESV (reference sequence).

This chain uses TRBV19 with TRBJ1-1, with a tentative D call TRBD1 (6 bases). The CDR3 has 11 amino acids. V gave up 6 bases and J gave up 8 bases, with 10 bases separating them. Germline CDR1 reads LNHDA; CDR2 reads SQIVND (reference sequence). This CDR3 reads CASRTQGEAFF. The CDR3 region has the DNA TGTGCCAGTAGGACACAGGGAGAAGCTTTCTTT. Combining the CDR3 with reference TRBV19 and TRBJ1-1 gives the whole variable domain DGGITQSPKYLFRKEGQNVTLSCEQNLNHDAMYWYRQDPGQGLRLIYYSQIVNDFQKGDIAEGYSVSREKKESFPLTVTSAQKNPTAFYLCASRTQGEAFFGQGTRLTVV.

The chain recombines TRBV27 with TRBJ2-7, with 7 positions matching TRBD1. V lost 3 bases to trimming and J lost 6 bases; unmatched junction nucleotides: 17. CDR1 and CDR2 (germline): MNHEY, SMNVEV (reference sequence). The CDR3 runs 17 residues. This chain's CDR3 is CASSLGRDRVYAGEQYF. The CDR3 DNA reads as TGTGCCAGCAGTTTGGGGCGAGACAGGGTGTATGCGGGCGAGCAGTACTTC.

This clone was seen once. The chain is built from TRBV15 and TRBJ2-5; the match to TRBD1 covers 9 bases. Losses at the gene ends were 1 base for V and 2 bases for J; bases not matched to a gene: 5. This CDR3 has 16 amino acids. Germline V CDR1 and CDR2: LNHNV, YYDKDF (reference sequence). CDR3 residues: CATSRAWTGAQETQYF. The CDR3 coding sequence is TGTGCCACCAGCAGAGCCTGGACAGGGGCTCAAGAGACCCAGTACTTC.

This clone was observed a few times. The chain joins TRBV5-1 to TRBJ2-6; D is perhaps TRBD1 (6 bases). V lost 2 bases, J lost 1 base, and 7 bases lay in between. Germline V CDR1 and CDR2: SGHRS, YFSETQ. The CDR3 is 15 amino acids. In DNA form, the CDR3 reads TGCGCCAGCAGCTTAACAGGGTCTGGGGCCAACGTCCTGACTTTC. Its translation is CASSLTGSGANVLTF.

This chain joins TRBV11-3 and TRBJ1-2; the D is unclear. There are 11 residues in the CDR3. Germline CDR1 and CDR2: SGHNT and YENEEA. CDR3 bases: TGTGACCGCACTACTAACTATGGCTACACCTTC. Translated: CDRTTNYGYTF.

The rearrangement joins TRBV10-3 to TRBJ2-1; 9 bases fit TRBD2. The ends lost 0 bases at V and 2 bases at J; junction bases unmatched: 5. Germline lookup yields CDR1 ENHRY and CDR2 SYGVKD. CDR3 length equals 17 residues. CDR3 nucleotides: TGTGCCATCAGTGAGTCCGCGGGAGGGCCGCCCTACAATGAGCAGTTCTTC. Encoded protein: CAISESAGGPPYNEQFF.

V and J are TRBV28 and TRBJ1-5; D gene unclear. Trimming cost V 8 bases and J 5 bases, with 13 bases left between them. Germline loops: CDR1 MDHEN, CDR2 SYDVKM. The CDR3 extends over 13 amino acids. The CDR3, as DNA: TGTGCCAGCGGGTGGAGAGGCGATCAGCCCCAGCATTTT. Translating it yields CASGWRGDQPQHF.

The CDR3 nucleotides read TGCGCCAGCAGCCAACAGATTCTCGGACTAGCTCTGAGCACAGATACGCAGTATTTT. Translation gives CASSQQILGLALSTDTQYF. This chain uses TRBV4-1 with TRBJ2-3; the match to TRBD2 covers 8 bases. J lost 0 bases, V lost 2 bases, and 13 bases had no gene match. The CDR3 extends over 19 amino acids. Germline V CDR1 and CDR2: MGHRA, YSYEKL.

V gene TRBV19 combines with J gene TRBJ2-7, with 10 bases identical to TRBD1. Germline V gene sequence: CDR1 LNHDA, CDR2 SQIVND (reference sequence). The trim removed 5 bases at V and 2 bases at J, leaving 9 bases unmatched. CDR3 length equals 16 residues. CDR3 in DNA: TGTGCCAGTAGTCCCTGGGGGACAGGGGCGCCCTACGAGCAGTACTTC. This translates into CASSPWGTGAPYEQYF.

The chain links TRBV7-2 to TRBJ2-3; D gene uncertain. Germline CDR1 reads SGHTA; CDR2 reads FQGNSA. V dropped 5 bases and J dropped 2 bases, with 20 bases sitting between them. CDR3 size: 17 residues. The CDR3 spells CASSRRAGQTSTDTQYF. The CDR3 coding sequence is TGTGCCAGCAGCCGCCGAGCCGGTCAAACGTCCACAGATACGCAGTATTTT.

This rearrangement joins TRBV7-8 to TRBJ1-5; no clear D gene. The germline V and J ends were trimmed by 1 base and 0 bases, with 7 bases remaining between them. CDR3 length equals 15 residues. Germline CDR1 is SGHVS and CDR2 is FQNEAQ. This chain's CDR3 is CASSLGQYSNQPQHF. CDR3 in DNA: TGTGCCAGCAGCTTAGGGCAGTATAGCAATCAGCCCCAGCATTTT.

V and J are TRBV2 and TRBJ2-1, with D possibly TRBD2 on 6 matching bases. V gave up 7 bases and J gave up 8 bases, with 18 bases separating them. The V gene's germline CDR1 is SNHLY and CDR2 FYNNEI. This CDR3 is built from 14 residues. This CDR3 is CASKELRGLDEQFF. The CDR3 DNA reads TGTGCCAGCAAAGAATTGCGGGGATTGGATGAGCAGTTCTTC.

The chain is built from TRBV14 and TRBJ2-5; the D gene is possibly TRBD1 (5 bases). The CDR3 covers 14 residues. Germline V gene sequence: CDR1 SGHDN, CDR2 FVKESK. V lost 2 bases and J 4 bases, leaving 11 bases between the germline ends. The CDR3 sequence: CASSQKGRRETQYF. In nucleotides, the CDR3 is TGTGCCAGCAGCCAAAAGGGGCGGAGAGAGACCCAGTACTTC.

This chain connects TRBV7-9 to TRBJ2-2; 10 bases fit TRBD1. From germline, CDR1 is SEHNR and CDR2 FQNEAQ (reference sequence). The CDR3 is 15 amino acids. Trimming removed 5 bases from V and 3 bases from J; junction bases left unmatched: 3. The CDR3 DNA follows: TGTGCCAGCAGCCCTGGGACAGGGGACACCGGGGAGCTGTTTTTT. Protein: CASSPGTGDTGELFF.

The chain is built from TRBV6-2 or TRBV6-3 and TRBJ1-5, with TRBD1 matching over 7 bases. J gave up 0 bases and V 6 bases, and 11 bases lay outside the gene matches. Germline CDR1 reads MNHEY; CDR2 reads SVGEGT. This CDR3 is built from 17 residues. In DNA form, the CDR3 reads TGTGCCAGCAGCACCGTAGGGACAGACTATAGCAATCAGCCCCAGCATTTT. Translated, it gives CASSTVGTDYSNQPQHF.

The rearrangement links TRBV18 to TRBJ2-1, with 8 bases aligning to TRBD2. Trimming cost V 3 bases and J 7 bases; bases outside gene matches: 8. Germline CDR1 is KGHSH and CDR2 is LQKENI. This CDR3 comprises 15 residues. CDR3 bases: TGTGCCAGCTCACCCAAGCGGGAGAGCCAGAATGAGCAGTTCTTC. Amino acid sequence: CASSPKRESQNEQFF.

V and J are TRBV28 and TRBJ1-6; 7 bases match TRBD1. The CDR3 has 17 residues. Germline CDR1 reads MDHEN; CDR2 reads SYDVKM. After removal of 5 bases from V and 3 bases from J, the junction contained 10 bases not matched to a gene. The DNA of the CDR3 is TGTGCCAGCAGTCCCCCCCGACAGGGAGACTATAATTCACCCCTCCACTTT. It yields the protein CASSPPRQGDYNSPLHF.

The chain uses TRBV28 and TRBJ2-6, with a weak D call TRBD1 (5 bases). The CDR3 has 15 amino acids. Trimming left V 7 bases short and J 0 bases short, with 10 bases between. Germline assignment: CDR1 MDHEN and CDR2 SYDVKM. The CDR3 DNA follows: TGTGCCAGCATTGGGGCTCGCTCTGGGGCCAACGTCCTGACTTTC. It yields the protein CASIGARSGANVLTF. Filled out from reference TRBV28 and TRBJ2-6, the complete variable domain reads DVKVTQSSRYLVKRTGEKVFLECVQDMDHENMFWYRQDPGLGLRLIYFSYDVKMKEKGDIPEGYSVSREKKERFSLILESASTNQTSMYLCASIGARSGANVLTFGAGSRLTVL.

The chain couples TRBV28 to TRBJ1-6; D may be TRBD1 (5 bases). V lost 4 bases and J 14 bases, leaving 18 bases between the germline ends. From germline, CDR1 is MDHEN and CDR2 SYDVKM. The CDR3 has 14 residues. This CDR3 reads CASSSGTPEWALHF. The CDR3 DNA follows: TGTGCCAGCAGTTCCGGGACTCCCGAGTGGGCCCTCCACTTT.

The chain has TRBV30 and TRBJ2-5; D may be TRBD1 or TRBD2 (5 bases each). The CDR3 loop spans 11 amino acids. Germline-derived CDR1 and CDR2 are GTSNPN and SVGIG (reference sequence). Trimming took off 7 bases at V and 5 bases at J, with 11 bases between the two ends. The CDR3 region is CALGRGETQYF. The DNA for the CDR3 is TGTGCCTTGGGACGCGGGGAGACCCAGTACTTC.

V usage is TRBV7-2 and J usage is TRBJ1-5; the D gene is possibly TRBD1 (5 bases). In germline, CDR1 is SGHTA, CDR2 FQGNSA. The CDR3 is made up of 15 amino acids. V was trimmed by 2 bases and J by 7 bases, leaving 15 bases between them. CDR3 bases: TGTGCCAGCAGCTTATTAGTCTCGGGGGACCAGCCCCAGCATTTT. This codes for CASSLLVSGDQPQHF.

This clone was detected once. The chain has TRBV4-3 and TRBJ1-4; D possibly corresponds to TRBD1 (6 bases). The germline V and J ends were trimmed by 0 bases and 0 bases, with 8 bases remaining between them. The CDR3 extends over 16 amino acids. Germline V CDR1 and CDR2: LGHNA, YSLEER. The CDR3 here is CASSQEYRATNEKLFF. The CDR3 DNA reads TGCGCCAGCAGCCAAGAGTACAGGGCAACTAATGAAAAACTGTTTTTT.

V gene TRBV5-8 combines with J gene TRBJ2-3; 8 bases match TRBD1. Germline CDR1 reads SGHTS; CDR2 reads YDEGEE. The V segment lost 3 bases and the J segment 2 bases; nucleotides outside the gene matches: 5. This CDR3 region has 15 residues. The CDR3 DNA is TGTGCCAGCAGCTCGGGACAGGCGTACACAGATACGCAGTATTTT. This encodes CASSSGQAYTDTQYF.

The chain couples TRBV4-3 to TRBJ1-2, with D unresolved. This CDR3 is 15 amino acids long. V lost 1 base, J lost 7 bases, and 16 bases lay in between. Germline CDR1 is LGHNA and CDR2 is YSLEER. For the CDR3, the DNA is TGCGCCAGCAGCCAAGGGGCCGGAGCGGCGCGTGGCTACACCTTC. Protein product: CASSQGAGAARGYTF.

This clone was found once. The chain couples TRBV4-1 to TRBJ1-3; D not certain. The length of the CDR3 is 16 residues. The germline V and J ends were trimmed by 0 bases and 0 bases, with 9 bases remaining between them. Germline CDR1 and CDR2: MGHRA and YSYEKL. Written as DNA, the CDR3 is TGCGCCAGCAGCCAAGAGGCCCTTCGCTCTGGAAACACCATATATTTT. Amino acid sequence: CASSQEALRSGNTIYF.

This rearrangement joins TRBV1 to TRBJ1-2. TRBV1 is tagged as a pseudogene. The CDR3 contains 15 residues. CDR3 protein: CTSSQGGVPNYGYTF. DNA of the CDR3: TGCACCAGCAGCCAAGGGGGAGTACCTAACTATGGCTACACCTTC.